The clone carrying this TCR beta chain was counted at least ten times. Its specificity is unknown. The data stem from a study of spatial heterogeneity in lung cancer. Study context: Averaged across combinations, each unique TCR and UMI pairing appeared more than ten times in raw reads, which were uncorrected. Notes on the study in general: Whereas they appeared in blood less at follow-up, ubiquitous expanded tumor TCRs appeared there more at resection.

Time point reported: sample taken at primary tumor resection. The study sequenced unsorted whole RNA from tumor, nontumor lung or frozen PBMC. Trimming cost V 7 bases and J 5 bases, with 14 bases left between them. This CDR3 region has 13 residues. The germline V gene has CDR1 ENHRY and CDR2 SYGVKD. TCRdb called the 5' RACE reads again in MiXCR, with one record for every CDR3 protein. The data contain about 23,000 distinct CDR3 sequences, about 3.5% of them singletons. The specimen comprised PBMCs, sampled at surgery. The TCR comes from a female donor with early-stage non-small cell lung cancer. V gene TRBV10-3 combines with J gene TRBJ2-5; D tentatively reads TRBD1 or TRBD2 (6 bases each). The CDR3 spells CAIKSGGGETQYF. The CDR3 DNA reads TGTGCCATCAAAAGCGGAGGGGGGGAGACCCAGTACTTC.